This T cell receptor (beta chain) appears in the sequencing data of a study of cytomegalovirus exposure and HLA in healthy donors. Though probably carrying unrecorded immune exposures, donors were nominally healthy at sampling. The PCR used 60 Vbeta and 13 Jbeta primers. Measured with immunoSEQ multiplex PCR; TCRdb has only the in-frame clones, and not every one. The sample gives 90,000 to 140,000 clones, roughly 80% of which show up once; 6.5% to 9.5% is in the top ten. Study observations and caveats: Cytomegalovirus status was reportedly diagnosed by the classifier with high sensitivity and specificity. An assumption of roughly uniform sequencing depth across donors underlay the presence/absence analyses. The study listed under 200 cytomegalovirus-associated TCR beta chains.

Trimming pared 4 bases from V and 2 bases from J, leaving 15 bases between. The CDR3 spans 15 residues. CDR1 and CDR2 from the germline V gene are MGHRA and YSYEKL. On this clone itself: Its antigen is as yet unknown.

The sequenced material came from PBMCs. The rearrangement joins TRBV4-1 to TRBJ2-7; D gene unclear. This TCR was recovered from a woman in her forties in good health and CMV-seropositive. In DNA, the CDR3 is TGCGCCAGCAGCCGTCCCGGTAGCCGAACCTACGAGCAGTACTTC. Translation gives CASSRPGSRTYEQYF.